This T cell receptor (beta chain) stems from a study of blood T cell repertoires in COVID-19. Study-level information: Nucleic acid was either cDNA or gDNA, and it came from T cells, B-cell-depleted T cells, or PBMCs.

Only a few counts were recorded for this clone. In the authors' workflow: Estimates of nucleated cell counts were drawn from the amplification of reference gene primers. Clones were sequenced by immunoSEQ multiplex PCR, and TCRdb holds only the in-frame ones, with some missing. V, J and clone size reflect that table, while D and trimming were determined from the DNA. The repertoire holds under 250,000 clones, with roughly four fifths as singletons. Trimming pared 0 bases from V and 2 bases from J, leaving 16 bases between. The CDR3 has 17 residues. Germline V gene lookup returns CDR1 SGHRS and CDR2 YFSETQ. Living in 24 US areas, the participants were between roughly 18 and 95 years of age. Exposed enrollees had met someone with a PCR-confirmed or clinician-diagnosed COVID-19 case at some point within the 2 weeks before study entry.

This chain links TRBV5-1 with TRBJ2-3; TRBD2 is a possible D gene (7 bases). The receptor's source is a woman in her forties who had been exposed to COVID-19. Sample: PBMCs or T cells enriched from blood (not recorded which). The CDR3 bases are TGCGCCAGCAGCTTGGCAGGGGCGGGGGTTTACACAGATACGCAGTATTTT. Translation gives CASSLAGAGVYTDTQYF.